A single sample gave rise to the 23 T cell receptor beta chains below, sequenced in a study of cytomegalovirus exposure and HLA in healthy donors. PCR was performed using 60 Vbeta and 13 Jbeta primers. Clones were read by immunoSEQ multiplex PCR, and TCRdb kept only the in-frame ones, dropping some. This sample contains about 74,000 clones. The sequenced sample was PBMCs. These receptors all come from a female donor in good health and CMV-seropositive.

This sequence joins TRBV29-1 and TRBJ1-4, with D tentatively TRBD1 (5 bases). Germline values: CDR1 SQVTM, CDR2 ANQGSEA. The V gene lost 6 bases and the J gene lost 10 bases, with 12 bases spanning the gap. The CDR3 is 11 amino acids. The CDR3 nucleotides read TGCAGCGTGGGCCATACAGGAAAACTGTTTTTT. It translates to CSVGHTGKLFF. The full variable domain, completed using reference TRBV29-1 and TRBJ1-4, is SAVISQKPSRDICQRGTSLTIQCQVDSQVTMMFWYRQQPGQSLTLIATANQGSEATYESGFVIDKFPISRPNLTFSTLTVSNMSPEDSSIYLCSVGHTGKLFFGSGTQLSVL.

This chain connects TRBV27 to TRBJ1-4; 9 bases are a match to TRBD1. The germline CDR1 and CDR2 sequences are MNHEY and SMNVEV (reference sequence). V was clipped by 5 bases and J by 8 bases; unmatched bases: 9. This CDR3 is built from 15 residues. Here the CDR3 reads CASSIIQGAREKLFF. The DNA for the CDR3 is TGTGCCAGCAGTATCATACAGGGGGCGAGGGAAAAACTGTTTTTT.

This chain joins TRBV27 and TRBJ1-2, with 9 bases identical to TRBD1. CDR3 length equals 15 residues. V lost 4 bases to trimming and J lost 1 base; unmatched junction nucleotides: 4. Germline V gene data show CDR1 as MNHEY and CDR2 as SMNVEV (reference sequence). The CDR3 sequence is CASSSWDRDNYGYTF. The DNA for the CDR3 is TGTGCCAGCAGTTCCTGGGACAGGGATAACTATGGCTACACCTTC.

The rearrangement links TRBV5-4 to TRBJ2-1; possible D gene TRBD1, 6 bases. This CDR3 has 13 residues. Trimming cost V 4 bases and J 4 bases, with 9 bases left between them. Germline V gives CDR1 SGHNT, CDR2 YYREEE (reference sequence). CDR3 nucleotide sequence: TGTGCCAGCAGCCCTGACAGGTACAATGAGCAGTTCTTC. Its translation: CASSPDRYNEQFF.

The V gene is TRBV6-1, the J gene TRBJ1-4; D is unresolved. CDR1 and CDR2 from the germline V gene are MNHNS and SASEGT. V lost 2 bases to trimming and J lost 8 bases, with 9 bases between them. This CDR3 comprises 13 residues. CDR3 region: CASSELRGEKLFF. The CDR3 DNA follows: TGTGCCAGCAGTGAACTTCGAGGAGAAAAACTGTTTTTT.

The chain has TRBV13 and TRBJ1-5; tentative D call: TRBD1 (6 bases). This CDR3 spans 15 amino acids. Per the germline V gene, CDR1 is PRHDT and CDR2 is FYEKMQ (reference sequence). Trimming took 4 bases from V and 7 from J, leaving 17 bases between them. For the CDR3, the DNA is TGTGCCAGCAGCTCCGGGGGGGCAAGCGGGCAGCCCCAGCATTTT. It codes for CASSSGGASGQPQHF.

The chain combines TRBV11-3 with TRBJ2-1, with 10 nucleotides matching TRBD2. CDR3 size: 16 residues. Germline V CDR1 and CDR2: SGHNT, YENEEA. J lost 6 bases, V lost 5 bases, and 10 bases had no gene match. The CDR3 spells CASSLYKGTSVNEQFF. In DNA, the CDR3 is TGTGCCAGCAGCCTATATAAGGGGACTAGCGTCAATGAGCAGTTCTTC.

CDR3 loop: CASSRDRASYEQYF. The DNA of the CDR3 is TGTGCCAGCAGCCGGGACAGGGCCTCCTACGAGCAGTACTTC. The rearrangement links TRBV6-6 to TRBJ2-7; 9 bases agree with TRBD1. The ends lost 6 bases at V and 0 bases at J; junction bases unmatched: 3. CDR3 length equals 14 residues. CDR1 and CDR2 from the germline V gene are MNHNY and SVGAGI (reference sequence).

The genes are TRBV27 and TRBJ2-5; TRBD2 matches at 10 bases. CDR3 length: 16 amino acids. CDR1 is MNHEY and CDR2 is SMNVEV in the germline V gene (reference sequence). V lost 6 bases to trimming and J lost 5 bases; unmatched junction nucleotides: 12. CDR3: CASRGFSGRAWETQYF. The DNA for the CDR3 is TGTGCCAGCAGGGGCTTCAGCGGGAGGGCCTGGGAGACCCAGTACTTC.

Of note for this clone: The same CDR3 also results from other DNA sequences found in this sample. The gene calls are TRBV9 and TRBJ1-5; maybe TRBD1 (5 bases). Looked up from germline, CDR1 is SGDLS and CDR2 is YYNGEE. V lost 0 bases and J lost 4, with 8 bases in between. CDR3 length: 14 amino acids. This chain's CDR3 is CASSVGAGNQPQHF. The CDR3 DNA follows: TGTGCCAGCAGCGTAGGGGCAGGGAATCAGCCCCAGCATTTT.

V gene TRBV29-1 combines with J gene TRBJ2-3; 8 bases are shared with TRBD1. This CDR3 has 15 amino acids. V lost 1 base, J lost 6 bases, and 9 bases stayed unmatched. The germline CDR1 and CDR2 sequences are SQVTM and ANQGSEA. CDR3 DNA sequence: TGCAGCGTTGAAGGTGACAGGGGAAAATCGGATACGCAGTATTTT. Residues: CSVEGDRGKSDTQYF.

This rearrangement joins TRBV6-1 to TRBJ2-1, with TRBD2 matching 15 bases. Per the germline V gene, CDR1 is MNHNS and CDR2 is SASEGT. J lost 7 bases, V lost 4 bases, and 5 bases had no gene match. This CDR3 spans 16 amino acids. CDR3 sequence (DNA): TGTGCCAGCAGTGCTCCCGGGACTAGCGGGAGGAATGAGCAGTTCTTC. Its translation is CASSAPGTSGRNEQFF.

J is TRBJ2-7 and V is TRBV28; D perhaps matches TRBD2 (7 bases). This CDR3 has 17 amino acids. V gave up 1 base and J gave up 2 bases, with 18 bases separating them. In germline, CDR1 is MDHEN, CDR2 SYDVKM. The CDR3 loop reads CASSLLDFGGQAYEQYF. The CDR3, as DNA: TGTGCCAGCAGTTTATTGGACTTCGGGGGGCAAGCCTACGAGCAGTACTTC.

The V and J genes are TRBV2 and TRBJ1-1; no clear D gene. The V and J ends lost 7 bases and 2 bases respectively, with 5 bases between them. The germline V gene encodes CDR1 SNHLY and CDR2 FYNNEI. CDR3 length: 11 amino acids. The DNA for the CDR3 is TGTGCCAGCAAACTCAACACTGAAGCTTTCTTT. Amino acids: CASKLNTEAFF.

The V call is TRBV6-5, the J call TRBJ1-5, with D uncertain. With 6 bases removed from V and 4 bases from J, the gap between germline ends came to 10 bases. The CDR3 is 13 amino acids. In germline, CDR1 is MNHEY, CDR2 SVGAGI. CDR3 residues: CASRLSPNQPQHF. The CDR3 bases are TGTGCCAGCAGGCTTAGTCCGAATCAGCCCCAGCATTTT.

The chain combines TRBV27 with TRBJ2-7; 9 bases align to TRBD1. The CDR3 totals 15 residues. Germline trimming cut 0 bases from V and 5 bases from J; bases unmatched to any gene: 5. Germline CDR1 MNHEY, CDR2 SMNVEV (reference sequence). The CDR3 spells CASSLSQGQGHEQYF. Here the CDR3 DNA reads TGTGCCAGCAGTTTATCCCAGGGACAGGGCCACGAGCAGTACTTC.

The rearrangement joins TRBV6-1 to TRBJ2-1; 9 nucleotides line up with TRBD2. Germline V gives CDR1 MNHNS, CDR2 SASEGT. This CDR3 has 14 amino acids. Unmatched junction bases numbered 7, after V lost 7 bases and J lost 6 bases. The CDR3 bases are TGTGCCAGCAATCCGGGACTAGCTGTCAATGAGCAGTTCTTC. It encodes CASNPGLAVNEQFF.

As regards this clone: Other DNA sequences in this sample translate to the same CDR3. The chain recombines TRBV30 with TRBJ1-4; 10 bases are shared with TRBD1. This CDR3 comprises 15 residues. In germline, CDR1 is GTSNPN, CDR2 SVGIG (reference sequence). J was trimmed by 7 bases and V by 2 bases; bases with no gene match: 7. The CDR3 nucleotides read TGTGCCTGGAGTCGACAGGGGGCTGGGGGTGAAAAACTGTTTTTT. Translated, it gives CAWSRQGAGGEKLFF. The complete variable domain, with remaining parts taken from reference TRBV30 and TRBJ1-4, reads SQTIHQWPATLVQPVGSPLSLECTVEGTSNPNLYWYRQAAGRGLQLLFYSVGIGQISSEVPQNLSASRPQDRQFILSSKKLLLSDSGFYLCAWSRQGAGGEKLFFGSGTQLSVL.

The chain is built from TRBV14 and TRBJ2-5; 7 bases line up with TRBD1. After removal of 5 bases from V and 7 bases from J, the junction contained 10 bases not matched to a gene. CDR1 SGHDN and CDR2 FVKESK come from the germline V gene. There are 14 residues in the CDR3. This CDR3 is CASSTRGQAGTQYF. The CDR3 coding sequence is TGTGCCAGCAGCACCCGAGGACAGGCGGGGACCCAGTACTTC.

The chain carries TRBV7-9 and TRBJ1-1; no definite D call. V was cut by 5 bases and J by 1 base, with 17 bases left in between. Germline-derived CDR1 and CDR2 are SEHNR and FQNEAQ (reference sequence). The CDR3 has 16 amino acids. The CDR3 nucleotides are TGTGCCAGCAGCCCGAATTGGTGGTCAGGGAACACTGAAGCTTTCTTT. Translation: CASSPNWWSGNTEAFF.

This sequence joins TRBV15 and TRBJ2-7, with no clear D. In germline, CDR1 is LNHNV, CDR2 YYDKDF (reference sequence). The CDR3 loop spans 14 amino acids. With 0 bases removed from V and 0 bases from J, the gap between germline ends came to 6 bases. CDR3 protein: CATSRDTVSYEQYF. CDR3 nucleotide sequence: TGTGCCACCAGCAGAGATACGGTCTCCTACGAGCAGTACTTC.

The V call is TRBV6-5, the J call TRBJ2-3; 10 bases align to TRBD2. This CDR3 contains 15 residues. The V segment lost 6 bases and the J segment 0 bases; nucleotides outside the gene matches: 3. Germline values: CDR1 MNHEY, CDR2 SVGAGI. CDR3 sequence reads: CASRTSGLSTDTQYF. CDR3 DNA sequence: TGTGCCAGCAGGACTAGCGGGCTTAGCACAGATACGCAGTATTTT.

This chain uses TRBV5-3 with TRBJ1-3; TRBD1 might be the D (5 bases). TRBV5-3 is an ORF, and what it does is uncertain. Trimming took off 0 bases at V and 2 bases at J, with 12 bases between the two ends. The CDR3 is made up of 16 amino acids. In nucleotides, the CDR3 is TGTGCCAGAAGCTTGGCGGGGAGGGACCCTGGAAACACCATATATTTT. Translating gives CARSLAGRDPGNTIYF.